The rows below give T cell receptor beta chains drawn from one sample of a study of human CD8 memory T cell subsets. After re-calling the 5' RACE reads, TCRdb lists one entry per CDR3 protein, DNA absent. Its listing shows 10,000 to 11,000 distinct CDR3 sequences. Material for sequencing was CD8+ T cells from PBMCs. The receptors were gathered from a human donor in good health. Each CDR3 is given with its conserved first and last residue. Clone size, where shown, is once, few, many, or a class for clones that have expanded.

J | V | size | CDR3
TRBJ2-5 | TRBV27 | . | CASKLGGLLAQETQYF
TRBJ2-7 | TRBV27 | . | CASSAGQGVDYEQYF
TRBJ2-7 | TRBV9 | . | CASSLRPGSYEQYF
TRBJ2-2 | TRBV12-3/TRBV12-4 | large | CASSLGVGELFF
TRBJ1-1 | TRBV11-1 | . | CASSLQGNTEAFF
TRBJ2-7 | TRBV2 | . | CATGLAGAYEQYF
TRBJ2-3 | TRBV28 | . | CASSPRESSDTQYF
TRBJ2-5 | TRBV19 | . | CASSIRTPGTQYF
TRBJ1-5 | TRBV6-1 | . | CASRNRDRDSNQPQHF
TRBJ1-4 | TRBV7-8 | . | CASSKTGEELATNEKLFF
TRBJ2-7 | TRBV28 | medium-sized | CASSLFPWGSGSPTYEQYF
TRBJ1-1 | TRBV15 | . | CATSATGTEAFF
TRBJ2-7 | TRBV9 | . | CASSVSDGPSYEQYF
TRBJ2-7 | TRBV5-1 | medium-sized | CASSKTSGGAWYEQYF
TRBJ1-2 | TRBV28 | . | CASSSDRTVPYGYTF
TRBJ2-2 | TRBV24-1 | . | CATSEPGLNTGELFF
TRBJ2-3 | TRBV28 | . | CASSPHRPEDLSTDTQYF
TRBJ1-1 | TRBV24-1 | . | CATTPGWGTEAFF
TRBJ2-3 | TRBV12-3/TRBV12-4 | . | CASSRTGGRTDTQYF
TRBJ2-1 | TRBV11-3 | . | CASSLSSAYNEQFF
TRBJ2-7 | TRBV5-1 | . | CASSLRTDRYEQYF
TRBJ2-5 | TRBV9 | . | CASSVSGGAGRETQYF
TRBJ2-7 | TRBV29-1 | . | CSVEEDTGTPQHEQYF
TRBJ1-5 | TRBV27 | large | CASSPGGTNQPQHF
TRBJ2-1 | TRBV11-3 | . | CASSTGTGGRSSYEQFF
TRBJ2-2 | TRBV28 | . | CASSLLAGITGELFF
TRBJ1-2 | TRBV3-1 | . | CASSPQPKYRVGYTF
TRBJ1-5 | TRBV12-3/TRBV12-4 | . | CASSSVGTGGGNQPQHF
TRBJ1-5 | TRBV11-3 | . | CASSSDNQPQHF
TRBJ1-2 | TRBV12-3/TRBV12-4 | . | CASSLNGIGYTF
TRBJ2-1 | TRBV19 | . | CASSIDPRPYNEQFF
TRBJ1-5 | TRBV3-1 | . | CASSQDHQQPQHF
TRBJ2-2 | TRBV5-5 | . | CASSLGHREGTGELFF
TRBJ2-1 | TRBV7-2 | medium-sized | CASSLGGTGGYNEQFF
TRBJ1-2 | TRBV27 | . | CASSAEADYGYTF
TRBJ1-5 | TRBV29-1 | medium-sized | CSGCSPLRQPQHF
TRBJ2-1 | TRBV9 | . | CASSVPGGNEQFF
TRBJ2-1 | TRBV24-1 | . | CATSDVQSHNEQFF
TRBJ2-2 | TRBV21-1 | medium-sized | CASSGRAPGELFF
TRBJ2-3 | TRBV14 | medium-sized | CASSQEEGRGRLDTQYF
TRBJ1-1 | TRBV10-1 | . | CASSESSAMNTEAFF
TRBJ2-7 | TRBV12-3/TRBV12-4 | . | CASSAGGTYEQYF
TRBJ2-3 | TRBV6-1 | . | CASTALAGGPTVTDTQYF
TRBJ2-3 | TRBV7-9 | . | CASSPDGTADTDTQYF
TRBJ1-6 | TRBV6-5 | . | CASSYSNSAPNSPLHF
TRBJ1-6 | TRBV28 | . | CASILEQGYSPLHF
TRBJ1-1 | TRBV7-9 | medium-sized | CASSLGLRKGSDTEAFF
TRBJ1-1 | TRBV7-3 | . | CASSPGFSNTEAFF
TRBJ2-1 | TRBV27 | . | CASSLDSSYNEQFF
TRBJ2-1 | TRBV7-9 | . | CASSLDGSTYNEQFF
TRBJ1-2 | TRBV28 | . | CASSLRPAGYGYTF
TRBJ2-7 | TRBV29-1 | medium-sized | CSVDERGTTYEQYF
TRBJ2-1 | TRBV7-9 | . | CASSSTDNEQFF
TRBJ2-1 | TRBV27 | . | CASSRQNNEQFF
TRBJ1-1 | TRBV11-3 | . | CASSGTPNTEAFF
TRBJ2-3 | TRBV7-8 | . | CASSPPDRLFADTQYF
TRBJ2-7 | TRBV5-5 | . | CASSLHRDREYF
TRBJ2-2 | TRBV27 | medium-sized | CASTYGGAPFANTGELFF
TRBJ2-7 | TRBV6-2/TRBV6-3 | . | CASSYISGRGDEQYF